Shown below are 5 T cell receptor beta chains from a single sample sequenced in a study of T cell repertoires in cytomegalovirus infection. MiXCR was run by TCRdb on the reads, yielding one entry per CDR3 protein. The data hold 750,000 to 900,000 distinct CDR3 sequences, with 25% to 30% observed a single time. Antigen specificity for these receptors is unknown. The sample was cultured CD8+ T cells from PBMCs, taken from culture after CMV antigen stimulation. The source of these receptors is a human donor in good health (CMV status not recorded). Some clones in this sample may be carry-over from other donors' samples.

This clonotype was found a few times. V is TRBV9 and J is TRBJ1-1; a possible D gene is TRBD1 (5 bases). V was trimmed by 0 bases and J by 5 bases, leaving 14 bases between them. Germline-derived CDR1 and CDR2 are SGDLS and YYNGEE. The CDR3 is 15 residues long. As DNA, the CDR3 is TGTGCCAGCAGCGTAGGTAACCCGAGGGGAACTGAAGCTTTCTTT. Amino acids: CASSVGNPRGTEAFF.

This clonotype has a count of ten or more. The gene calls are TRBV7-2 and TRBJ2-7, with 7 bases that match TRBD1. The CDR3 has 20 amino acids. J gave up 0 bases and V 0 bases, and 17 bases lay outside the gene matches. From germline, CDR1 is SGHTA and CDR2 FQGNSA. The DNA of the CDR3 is TGTGCCAGCAGCTTAGCGGATATAGGGACAGTCCGATGGAACTCCTACGAGCAGTACTTC. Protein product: CASSLADIGTVRWNSYEQYF.

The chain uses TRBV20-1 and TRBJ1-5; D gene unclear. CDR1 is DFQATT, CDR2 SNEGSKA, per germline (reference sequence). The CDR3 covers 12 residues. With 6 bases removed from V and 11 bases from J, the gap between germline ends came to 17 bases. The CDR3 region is CSAVAPLGTQHF. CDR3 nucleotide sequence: TGCAGTGCGGTGGCCCCGTTAGGGACCCAGCATTTT.

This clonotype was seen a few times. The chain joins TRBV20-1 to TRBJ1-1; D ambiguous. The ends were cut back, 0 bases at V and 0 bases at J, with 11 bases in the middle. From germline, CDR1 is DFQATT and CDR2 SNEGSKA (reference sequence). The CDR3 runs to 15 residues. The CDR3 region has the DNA TGCAGTGCTAGAGATGTGGGTACGATGAACACTGAAGCTTTCTTT. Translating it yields CSARDVGTMNTEAFF.

Here the CDR3 reads CASHPGLQGYGYTF. CDR3 in DNA: TGTGCCAGCCACCCAGGCCTACAGGGTTATGGCTACACCTTC. This chain links TRBV7-9 with TRBJ1-2; D possibly corresponds to TRBD1 (6 bases). Trimming shortened V by 8 bases and J by 5 bases, and 18 bases separated the two germline ends. Germline CDR1 SEHNR, CDR2 FQNEAQ (reference sequence). This CDR3 is 14 amino acids long.